The clone carrying this TCR beta chain is a singleton in its sample. Its antigen is unknown. PCR primers comprised 60 Vbeta and 13 Jbeta primers. Generated by immunoSEQ multiplex PCR, the TCRdb table keeps only in-frame clones and is missing some. The repertoire consists of about 160,000 clones, with approximately 78% occurring once and the leading ten covering roughly 0.99%. Germline values: CDR1 SGHRS, CDR2 YFSETQ. J gave up 7 bases and V 4 bases, and 14 bases lay outside the gene matches. The CDR3 covers 16 residues. This entry comes from a study of cytomegalovirus exposure and HLA in healthy donors. Regarding the study as a whole: Some V segments, including TRBV6-2 and TRBV6-3, were excluded as indistinguishable.

The rearrangement uses TRBV5-1 and TRBJ2-1; TRBD2 aligns across 7 bases. The sample was PBMCs. The TCR comes from a girl aged 2-10 years in good health and CMV-seropositive. CDR3 protein: CASSPSAGRPGNEQFF. In DNA, the CDR3 is TGCGCCAGCAGCCCTTCAGCGGGAAGGCCCGGGAATGAGCAGTTCTTC.